This T cell receptor beta chain was documented in a study of a mutant IDH1 vaccine in newly diagnosed glioma. This clone was seen a handful of times. As yet, its antigen is unknown. Libraries were prepared by immunoSEQ multiplex PCR; TCRdb keeps only in-frame clonotypes and omits some of them. The data hold some 48,000 clones, with around 85% observed a single time. Sample time point: week 35, safety follow-up. The study gave 300 ug of mutant IDH1 20-mer peptide per vaccine dose, with topical imiquimod. With 10 bases removed from V and 5 bases from J, the gap between germline ends came to 14 bases. The length of the CDR3 is 12 residues. The V gene's germline CDR1 is SNHLY and CDR2 FYNNEI.

This specimen consisted of PBMCs, obtained from a glioma patient whose treatment included an IDH1 peptide vaccine. The chain employs TRBV2 and TRBJ1-1; D gene ambiguous. This clonotype was obtained from a man aged 40-55 years with glioma. CDR3 DNA sequence: TGTGCCATCTCGGAGTGGAGGACTGAAGCTTTCTTT. Its protein product is CAISEWRTEAFF.